These T cell receptor beta chains were read from a single sample in a study of human T cells and chemical hapten exposure. In TCRdb, the RACE reads were re-called with MiXCR into one record per CDR3 protein. The sample shows tens of thousands of distinct CDR3 sequences, roughly a tenth of them seen only once. The sequencing here drew on whole blood, taken in connection with sensitization to the hapten diphenylcyclopropenone (DPC). Every receptor here comes from a woman aged 25 to 39 with alopecia areata. Some clones in this sample may be carry-over from other donors' samples. Each CDR3 is given with its conserved first and last residue. Expanded clones are given a class, and other clones once, few, many or no size at all.

V gene	clone size	CDR3 protein
TRBV20-1	.	CSARSPGGGGSGANVLTF
TRBV7-2	few	CASSLAPTVTPLQYF
TRBV15	few	CATSPGQGVDEKLFF
TRBV12-3/TRBV12-4	many	CASSLNIVPGQAEGYTF
TRBV20-1	many	CSAPPPQFSYEQYF
TRBV12-3/TRBV12-4	.	CASTLAGITDTQYF
TRBV7-9	many	CASSLGGPQEAFF
TRBV2	few	CASSEDISNQPQHF
TRBV28	many	CASGGHDTGELFF
TRBV6-6	many	CASSYPGGRTGELFF
TRBV7-9	.	CASSSQGAASGNTIYF
TRBV10-3	.	CAARGASTDTQYF
TRBV12-3/TRBV12-4	many	CASSNSGGREQFF
TRBV28	many	CASSFRRVQPQHF
TRBV7-9	few	CASSTPGKRAKETQYF
TRBV28	.	CASRGIADDGTDTQYF
TRBV5-1	.	CASVPGTGFTDTQYF
TRBV5-5	many	CASSFRGTNTGELFF
TRBV14	many	CASSYRLAGVPEFF
TRBV10-3	few	CAIMSGSDTGELFF
TRBV15	.	CATSRDPASVRAGELFF
TRBV11-2	few	CASSLGQGAFSREKLFF
TRBV6-5	few	CASSYRQGSYYEQYF
TRBV18	few	CASSPGSSGTPAETQYF
TRBV28	few	CASSPGGTGTEAFF
TRBV27	many	CASSYGQHYEQYF
TRBV4-3	many	CASSQDNTDTQYF
TRBV10-3	many	CAISEMTSYEQYF
TRBV7-7	many	CASSPGTSGGATDTQYF
TRBV4-3	few	CASSYRDRGIPGELFF
TRBV10-3	few	CAISGTGNTGELFF
TRBV28	few	CASSSRGLATEAFF
TRBV20-1	.	CSAKGGEETQYF
TRBV18	many	CASSPPAQGRYEQYF
TRBV28	.	CASSPQGAVSEAFF
TRBV7-9	.	CASSSRQELGGETQYF
TRBV20-1	few	CSASPELAGNGANVLTF
TRBV3-1	many	CASSQVGRDSYGYTF
TRBV6-6	many	CASRSPGQGANYGYTF
TRBV24-1	.	CATSGGLGTSTDTQYF
TRBV10-3	.	CAIWDYQNYNEQFF
TRBV6-5	.	CASSYSTAGNSPLHF
TRBV7-7	many	CASSPGGQGNNEQFF
TRBV6-2/TRBV6-3	many	CASRTGGGFDNQPQHF
TRBV28	.	CASRRDSSGANVLTF
TRBV28	.	CASRLSLGGQPQHF
TRBV4-2	many	CASSQDRGGGTGELFF
TRBV28	.	CASSLNPGQTYEQYF
TRBV2	.	CASSGEGAHQPQHF